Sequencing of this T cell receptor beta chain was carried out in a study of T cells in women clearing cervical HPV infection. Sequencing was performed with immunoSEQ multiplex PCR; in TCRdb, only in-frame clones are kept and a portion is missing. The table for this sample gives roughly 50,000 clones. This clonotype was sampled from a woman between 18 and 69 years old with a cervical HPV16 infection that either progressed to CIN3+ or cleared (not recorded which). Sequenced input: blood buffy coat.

The part of the CDR3 DNA that was read is TGTGCCTGGAGTTTGACGGGTAATGAAAAA. Encoded protein: CAWSLTGNEK. The entire CDR3 is CAWSLTGNEKLFF. The chain employs TRBV30 and TRBJ1-4, with D hard to call. The read ends 3 residues early relative to the CDR3; the germline J gene fills the gap. The CDR3 runs 13 residues. The V gene's germline CDR1 is GTSNPN and CDR2 SVGIG (reference sequence). V dropped 2 bases and J dropped 4 bases, with 8 bases sitting between them.